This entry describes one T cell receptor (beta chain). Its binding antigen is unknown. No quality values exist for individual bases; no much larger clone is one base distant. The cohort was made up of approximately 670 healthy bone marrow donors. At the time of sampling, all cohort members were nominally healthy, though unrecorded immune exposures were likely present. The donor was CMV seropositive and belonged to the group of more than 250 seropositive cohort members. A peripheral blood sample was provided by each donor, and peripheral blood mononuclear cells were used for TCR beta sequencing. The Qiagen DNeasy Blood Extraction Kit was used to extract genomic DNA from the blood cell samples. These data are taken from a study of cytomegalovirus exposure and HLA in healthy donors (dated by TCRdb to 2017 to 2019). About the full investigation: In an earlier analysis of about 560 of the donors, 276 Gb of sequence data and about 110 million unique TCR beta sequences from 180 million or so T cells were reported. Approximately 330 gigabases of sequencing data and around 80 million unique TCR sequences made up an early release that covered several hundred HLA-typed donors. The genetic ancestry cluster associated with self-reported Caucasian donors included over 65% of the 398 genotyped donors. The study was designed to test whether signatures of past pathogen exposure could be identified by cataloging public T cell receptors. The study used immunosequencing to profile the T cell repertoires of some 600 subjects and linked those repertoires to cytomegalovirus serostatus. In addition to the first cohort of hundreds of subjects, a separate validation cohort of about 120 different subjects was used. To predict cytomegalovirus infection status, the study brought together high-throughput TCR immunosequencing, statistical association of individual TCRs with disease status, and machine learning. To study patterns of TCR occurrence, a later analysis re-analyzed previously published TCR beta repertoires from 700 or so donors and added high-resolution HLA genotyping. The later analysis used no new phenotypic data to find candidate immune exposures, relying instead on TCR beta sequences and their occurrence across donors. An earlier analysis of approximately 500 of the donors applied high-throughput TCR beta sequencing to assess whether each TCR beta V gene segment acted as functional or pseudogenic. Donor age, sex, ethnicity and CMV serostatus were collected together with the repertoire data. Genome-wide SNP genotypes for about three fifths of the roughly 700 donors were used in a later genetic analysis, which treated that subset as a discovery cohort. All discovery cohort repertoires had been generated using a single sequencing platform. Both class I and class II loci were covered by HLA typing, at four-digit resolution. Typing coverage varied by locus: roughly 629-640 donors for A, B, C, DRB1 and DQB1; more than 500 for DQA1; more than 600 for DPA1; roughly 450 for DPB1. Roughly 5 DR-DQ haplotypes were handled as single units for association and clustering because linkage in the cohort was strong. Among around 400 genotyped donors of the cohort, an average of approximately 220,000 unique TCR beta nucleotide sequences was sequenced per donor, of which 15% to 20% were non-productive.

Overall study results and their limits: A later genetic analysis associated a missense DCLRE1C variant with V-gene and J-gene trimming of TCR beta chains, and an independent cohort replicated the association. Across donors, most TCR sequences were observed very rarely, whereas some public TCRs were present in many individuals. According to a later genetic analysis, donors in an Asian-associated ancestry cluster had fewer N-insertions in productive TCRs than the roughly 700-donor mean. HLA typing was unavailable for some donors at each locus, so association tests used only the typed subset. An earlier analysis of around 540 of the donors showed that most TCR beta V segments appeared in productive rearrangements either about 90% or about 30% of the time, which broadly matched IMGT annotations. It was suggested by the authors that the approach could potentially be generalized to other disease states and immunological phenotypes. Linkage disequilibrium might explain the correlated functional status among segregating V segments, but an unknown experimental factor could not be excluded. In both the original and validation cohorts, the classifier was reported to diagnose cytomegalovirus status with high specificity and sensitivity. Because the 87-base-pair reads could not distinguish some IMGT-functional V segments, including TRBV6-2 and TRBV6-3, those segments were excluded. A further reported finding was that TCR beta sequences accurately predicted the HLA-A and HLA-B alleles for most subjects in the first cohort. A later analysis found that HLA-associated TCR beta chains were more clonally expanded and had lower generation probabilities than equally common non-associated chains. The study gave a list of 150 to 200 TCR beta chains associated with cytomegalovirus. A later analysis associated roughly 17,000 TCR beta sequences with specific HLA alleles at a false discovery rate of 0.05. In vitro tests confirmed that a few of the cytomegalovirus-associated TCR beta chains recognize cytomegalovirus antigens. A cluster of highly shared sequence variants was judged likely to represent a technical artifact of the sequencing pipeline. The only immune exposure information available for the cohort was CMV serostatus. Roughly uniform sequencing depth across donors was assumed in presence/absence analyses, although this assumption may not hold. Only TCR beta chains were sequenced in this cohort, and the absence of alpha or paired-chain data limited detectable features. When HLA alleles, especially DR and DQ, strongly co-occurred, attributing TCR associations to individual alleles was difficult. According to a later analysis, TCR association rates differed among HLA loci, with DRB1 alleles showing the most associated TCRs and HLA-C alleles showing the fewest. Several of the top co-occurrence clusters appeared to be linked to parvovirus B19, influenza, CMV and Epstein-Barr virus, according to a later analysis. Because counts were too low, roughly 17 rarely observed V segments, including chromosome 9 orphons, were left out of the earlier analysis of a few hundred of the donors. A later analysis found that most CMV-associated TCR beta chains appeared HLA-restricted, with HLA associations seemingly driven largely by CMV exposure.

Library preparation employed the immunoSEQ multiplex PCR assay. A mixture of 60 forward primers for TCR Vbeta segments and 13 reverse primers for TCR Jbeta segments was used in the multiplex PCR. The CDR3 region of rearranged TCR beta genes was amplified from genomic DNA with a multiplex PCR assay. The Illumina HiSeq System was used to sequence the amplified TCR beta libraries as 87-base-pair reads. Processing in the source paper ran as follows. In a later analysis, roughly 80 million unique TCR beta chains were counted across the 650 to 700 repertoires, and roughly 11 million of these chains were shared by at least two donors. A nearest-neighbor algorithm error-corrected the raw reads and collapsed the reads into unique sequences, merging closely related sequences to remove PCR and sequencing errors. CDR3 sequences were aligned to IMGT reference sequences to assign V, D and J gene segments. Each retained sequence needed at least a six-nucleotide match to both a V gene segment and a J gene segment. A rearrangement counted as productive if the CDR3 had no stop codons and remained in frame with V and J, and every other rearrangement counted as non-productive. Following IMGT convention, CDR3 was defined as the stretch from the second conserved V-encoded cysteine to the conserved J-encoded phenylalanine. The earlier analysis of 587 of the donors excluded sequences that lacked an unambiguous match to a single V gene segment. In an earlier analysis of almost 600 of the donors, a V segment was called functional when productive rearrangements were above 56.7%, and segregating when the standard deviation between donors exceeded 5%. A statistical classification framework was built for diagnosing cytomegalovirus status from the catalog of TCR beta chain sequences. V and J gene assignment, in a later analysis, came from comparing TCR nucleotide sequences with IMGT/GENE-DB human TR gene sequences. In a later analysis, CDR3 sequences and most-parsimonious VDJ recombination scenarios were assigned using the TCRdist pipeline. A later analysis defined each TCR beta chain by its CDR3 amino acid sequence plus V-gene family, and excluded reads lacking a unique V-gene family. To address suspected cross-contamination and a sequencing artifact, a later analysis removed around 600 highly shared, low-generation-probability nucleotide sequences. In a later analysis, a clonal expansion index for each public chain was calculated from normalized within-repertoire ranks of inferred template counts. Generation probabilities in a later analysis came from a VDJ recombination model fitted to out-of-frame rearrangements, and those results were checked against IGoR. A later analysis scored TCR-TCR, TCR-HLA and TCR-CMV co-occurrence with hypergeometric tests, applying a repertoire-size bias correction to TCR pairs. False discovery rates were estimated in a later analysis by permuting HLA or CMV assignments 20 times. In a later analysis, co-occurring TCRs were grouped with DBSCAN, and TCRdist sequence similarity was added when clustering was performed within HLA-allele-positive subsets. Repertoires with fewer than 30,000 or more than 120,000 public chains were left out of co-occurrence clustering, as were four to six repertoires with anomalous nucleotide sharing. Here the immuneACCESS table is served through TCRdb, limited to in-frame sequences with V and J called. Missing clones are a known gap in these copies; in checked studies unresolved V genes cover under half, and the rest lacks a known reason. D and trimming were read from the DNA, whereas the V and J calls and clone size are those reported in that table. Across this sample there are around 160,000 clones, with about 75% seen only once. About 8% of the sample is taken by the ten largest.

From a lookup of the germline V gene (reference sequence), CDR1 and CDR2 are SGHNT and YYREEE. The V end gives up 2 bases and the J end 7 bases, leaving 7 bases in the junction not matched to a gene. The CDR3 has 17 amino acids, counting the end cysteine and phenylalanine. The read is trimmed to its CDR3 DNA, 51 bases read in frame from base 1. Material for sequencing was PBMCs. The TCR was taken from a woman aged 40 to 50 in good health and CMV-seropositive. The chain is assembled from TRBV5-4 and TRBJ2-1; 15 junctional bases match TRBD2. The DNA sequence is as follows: TGTGCCAGCAGCTTAGGACTAGCGGGAGGGCAGGGGAATGAGCAGTTCTTC. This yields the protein CASSLGLAGGQGNEQFF.